These T cell receptor beta chains were read from a single sample in a study of vaccination effects on CD4 cells after COVID-19. The antigens these receptors bind are not known. TCRdb's copy holds only in-frame clones and misses some; the assay was immunoSEQ multiplex PCR. The table shows approximately 28,000 clones, with around 80% occurring only once. This material consisted of CD4+ T cells from PBMCs cultured with SARS-CoV-2 spike peptides, taken after COVID-19 vaccination. The origin of the receptors is a human donor who received a COVID-19 vaccine. Some clones in this sample may be carry-over from other donors' samples. Each CDR3 is given with its conserved first and last residue. D genes are given only for firm matches. The size of a clone is reported for some rows only, either as once, few or many, or as a class for expanded clones.

>-|-|TRBV5-4|TRBJ1-5
CASSLVFGRPDQPQHF
TGTGCCAGCAGCTTGGTATTTGGACGGCCGGATCAGCCCCAGCATTTT
>once|-|TRBV18|TRBJ1-3
CASSPQFGGSGNTIYF
TGTGCCAGCTCACCACAGTTTGGGGGCTCTGGAAACACCATATATTTT
>few|-|TRBV5-1|TRBJ1-1
CASDRGQGNTEAFF
TGCGCCAGTGACCGGGGTCAAGGGAACACTGAAGCTTTCTTT
>-|TRBD1|TRBV19|TRBJ1-4
CASALQGTNEKLFF
TGTGCCAGTGCTCTACAGGGGACTAATGAAAAACTGTTTTTT
>-|-|TRBV27|TRBJ1-4
CASSFWGRSEKLFF
TGTGCCAGCAGTTTTTGGGGGCGTAGTGAAAAACTGTTTTTT
>once|TRBD1|TRBV12-3/TRBV12-4|TRBJ1-5
CASSRTGGQPQHF
TGTGCCAGCAGTAGGACAGGGGGTCAGCCCCAGCATTTT
>once|-|TRBV12-3/TRBV12-4|TRBJ1-1
CASSWGRVKAFF
TGTGCCAGCAGTTGGGGGCGGGTGAAAGCTTTCTTT
>-|-|TRBV2|TRBJ2-4
CASRADQNIQYF
TGTGCCAGCAGGGCAGACCAAAACATTCAGTACTTC
>-|-|TRBV7-2|TRBJ2-3
CASSLRPVQDTQYF
TGTGCCAGCAGCTTAAGGCCAGTTCAAGATACGCAGTATTTT
>-|-|TRBV19|TRBJ2-6
CASSIQHTGANVLTF
TGTGCCAGTAGTATACAACACACTGGGGCCAACGTCCTGACTTTC
>-|TRBD1|TRBV27|TRBJ1-5
CASSRDRGGNQPQHF
TGTGCCAGCAGTAGAGACAGGGGAGGCAATCAGCCCCAGCATTTT
>-|-|TRBV6-6|TRBJ1-2
CASSWEINYGYTF
TGTGCCAGCAGTTGGGAGATTAACTATGGCTACACCTTC
>-|TRBD2|TRBV9|TRBJ2-2
CASSVSGGKDTGELFF
TGTGCCAGCAGCGTTTCGGGGGGGAAGGACACCGGGGAGCTGTTTTTT
>-|-|TRBV5-1|TRBJ2-6
CASSGGFVGTGANVLTF
TGCGCCAGCAGTGGGGGGTTTGTTGGGACAGGGGCCAACGTCCTGACTTTC
>-|-|TRBV4-1|TRBJ2-1
CASSQAGLSYNEQFF
TGCGCCAGCAGCCAAGCAGGGCTTTCCTACAATGAGCAGTTCTTC
>-|TRBD1|TRBV7-2|TRBJ1-2
CASSSGQGTPRGYTF
TGTGCCAGCAGCTCGGGACAGGGGACGCCCAGGGGCTACACCTTC
>once|TRBD1|TRBV7-8|TRBJ1-1
CASSTGQGGGTEAFF
TGTGCCAGCAGCACAGGACAGGGAGGAGGAACTGAAGCTTTCTTT
>-|TRBD1|TRBV27|TRBJ1-6
CASSHRGRGSPLHF
TGTGCCAGCAGTCACAGGGGCCGAGGTTCACCCCTCCACTTT
>few|TRBD1|TRBV6-6|TRBJ2-3
CASSNTRTGGDTQYF
TGTGCCAGCAGTAACACCCGGACAGGGGGGGATACGCAGTATTTT
>-|-|TRBV6-5|TRBJ2-2
CASRPGGTNTGELFF
TGTGCCAGCAGGCCTGGGGGTACGAACACCGGGGAGCTGTTTTTT
>-|-|TRBV2|TRBJ1-5
CASSSQGSNQPQHF
TGTGCCAGCAGCTCACAGGGTTCTAATCAGCCCCAGCATTTT
>-|TRBD1|TRBV5-8|TRBJ2-3
CASPTWDRHTDTQYF
TGTGCCAGCCCGACCTGGGACAGGCACACAGATACGCAGTATTTT
>-|-|TRBV10-2|TRBJ2-1
CASSGQGSSYNEQFF
TGCGCCAGCAGTGGGCAGGGGAGCTCCTACAATGAGCAGTTCTTC
>-|-|TRBV7-3|TRBJ2-5
CASSLNIGETQYF
TGTGCCAGCAGCTTAAATATCGGGGAGACCCAGTACTTC
>-|TRBD2|TRBV11-2|TRBJ2-5
CASAGVIQETQYF
TGTGCCTCAGCGGGGGTCATACAAGAGACCCAGTACTTC
>-|-|TRBV7-2|TRBJ2-3
CASSPDYLRTDTQYF
TGTGCCAGCAGCCCAGACTACCTTCGCACAGATACGCAGTATTTT
>-|TRBD1|TRBV2|TRBJ1-1
CASSWTGSTEAFF
TGTGCCAGCAGTTGGACAGGGAGTACTGAAGCTTTCTTT
>few|TRBD1|TRBV6-5|TRBJ1-6
CASSYLGQGNNSPLHF
TGTGCCAGCAGTTACCTGGGACAGGGGAATAATTCACCCCTCCACTTT
>-|TRBD1|TRBV7-2|TRBJ1-2
CASNPTGTYGYTF
TGTGCCAGCAACCCGACAGGGACCTATGGCTACACCTTC